Listed below are T cell receptor beta chains from one sample, sequenced in a study of Graves' ophthalmopathy and Graves' hyperthyroidism. MiXCR, run by TCRdb on the multiplex PCR reads, gives a single entry per CDR3 protein. This sample has approximately 160,000 distinct CDR3 sequences; roughly two fifths occur once, and the top ten carry under 6.5%. Source material: peripheral blood. These receptors were obtained from a woman between 40 and 55 years old with Graves' ophthalmopathy. CDR3s include the opening cysteine and the closing phenylalanine or tryptophan. D genes are given only for firm matches.

v_call: TRBV6-2/TRBV6-3; j_call: TRBJ1-5; d_call: NA; cdr3_aa: CASSYSRVLDQPQHF
v_call: TRBV12-3/TRBV12-4; j_call: TRBJ2-2; d_call: NA; cdr3_aa: CASSQGWAGELFF
v_call: TRBV20-1; j_call: TRBJ2-5; d_call: TRBD2; cdr3_aa: CSVRLAGGPGDQYF
v_call: TRBV20-1; j_call: TRBJ2-3; d_call: TRBD2; cdr3_aa: CSARDAGLAGYTQYF
v_call: TRBV6-2/TRBV6-3; j_call: TRBJ2-7; d_call: TRBD2; cdr3_aa: CAGRLAGAYEQYF
v_call: TRBV9; j_call: TRBJ1-1; d_call: NA; cdr3_aa: CASSVEPRPNTEAFF
v_call: TRBV7-9; j_call: TRBJ1-1; d_call: NA; cdr3_aa: CASTLRQADTEAFF
v_call: TRBV7-2; j_call: TRBJ2-5; d_call: NA; cdr3_aa: CASSLAATQETQYF
v_call: TRBV6-2/TRBV6-3; j_call: TRBJ1-1; d_call: NA; cdr3_aa: CASSDRQGGDTEAFF
v_call: TRBV7-2; j_call: TRBJ2-7; d_call: NA; cdr3_aa: CASSLGLFRWEQYF
v_call: TRBV6-5; j_call: TRBJ1-1; d_call: NA; cdr3_aa: CASSSHQGRNTEAFF
v_call: TRBV4-3; j_call: TRBJ1-2; d_call: TRBD1; cdr3_aa: CASSLWTGLFYGYTF
v_call: TRBV7-2; j_call: TRBJ2-7; d_call: NA; cdr3_aa: CASSVAPGGWEEQYF
v_call: TRBV12-3/TRBV12-4; j_call: TRBJ2-2; d_call: TRBD1; cdr3_aa: CASSLHRGRHTGELFF
v_call: TRBV12-3/TRBV12-4; j_call: TRBJ2-7; d_call: NA; cdr3_aa: CASSFFISYEQYF
v_call: TRBV6-2/TRBV6-3; j_call: TRBJ2-5; d_call: TRBD2; cdr3_aa: CASRGLAGAFEETQYF
v_call: TRBV4-1; j_call: TRBJ2-7; d_call: TRBD1; cdr3_aa: CASSQGRVRGLGYEQYF
v_call: TRBV28; j_call: TRBJ1-1; d_call: NA; cdr3_aa: CASRSRYTEAFF
v_call: TRBV6-6; j_call: TRBJ1-1; d_call: TRBD1; cdr3_aa: CASTGPGGASDEAFF
v_call: TRBV12-3/TRBV12-4; j_call: TRBJ2-2; d_call: TRBD1; cdr3_aa: CASSLGQGAGELFF
v_call: TRBV6-5; j_call: TRBJ2-5; d_call: NA; cdr3_aa: CASSSTMAGWETQYF
v_call: TRBV4-3; j_call: TRBJ2-4; d_call: NA; cdr3_aa: CASSQSRGARIQYF
v_call: TRBV7-2; j_call: TRBJ1-1; d_call: NA; cdr3_aa: CASSSRTLRNTEAFF
v_call: TRBV5-1; j_call: TRBJ2-5; d_call: TRBD1; cdr3_aa: CASSGNQGAQETQYF
v_call: TRBV30; j_call: TRBJ2-7; d_call: NA; cdr3_aa: CAWSVDSYEQYF
v_call: TRBV6-5; j_call: TRBJ1-5; d_call: NA; cdr3_aa: CASSFSPSKPQHF
v_call: TRBV6-2/TRBV6-3; j_call: TRBJ1-1; d_call: NA; cdr3_aa: CASSYGQKYTEAFF
v_call: TRBV4-3; j_call: TRBJ1-1; d_call: TRBD1; cdr3_aa: CASSQPGQWTEAFF
v_call: TRBV6-2/TRBV6-3; j_call: TRBJ2-3; d_call: NA; cdr3_aa: CASSPTGTSTDTQYF
v_call: TRBV7-2; j_call: TRBJ2-5; d_call: TRBD1; cdr3_aa: CASSSNRGIAETQYF
v_call: TRBV24-1; j_call: TRBJ2-2; d_call: NA; cdr3_aa: CATSDGIGELFF
v_call: TRBV28; j_call: TRBJ1-6; d_call: NA; cdr3_aa: CASLLTGDSPLHF
v_call: TRBV12-5; j_call: TRBJ1-3; d_call: TRBD1; cdr3_aa: CASGLVAGGVGNTIYF
v_call: TRBV7-2; j_call: TRBJ2-5; d_call: TRBD2; cdr3_aa: CASSWGLAGRETQYF
v_call: TRBV12-3/TRBV12-4; j_call: TRBJ1-1; d_call: NA; cdr3_aa: CASSLDKGGNTEAFF
v_call: TRBV20-1; j_call: TRBJ1-1; d_call: NA; cdr3_aa: CSASNQGNTEAFF
v_call: TRBV2; j_call: TRBJ1-1; d_call: NA; cdr3_aa: CASSYRGQITEAFF
v_call: TRBV15; j_call: TRBJ1-2; d_call: TRBD1; cdr3_aa: CATTPQGNYGYTF
v_call: TRBV6-1; j_call: TRBJ2-4; d_call: NA; cdr3_aa: CASSDEGAKNIQYF
v_call: TRBV12-3/TRBV12-4; j_call: TRBJ2-5; d_call: TRBD2; cdr3_aa: CATALAGGPETQYF
v_call: TRBV28; j_call: TRBJ1-2; d_call: NA; cdr3_aa: CASTGPNYGYTF
v_call: TRBV2; j_call: TRBJ2-5; d_call: TRBD2; cdr3_aa: CATVGTSQETQYF
v_call: TRBV27; j_call: TRBJ1-1; d_call: NA; cdr3_aa: CASSLTQLGNTEAFF
v_call: TRBV19; j_call: TRBJ1-1; d_call: NA; cdr3_aa: CASSVFRENTEAFF
v_call: TRBV7-8; j_call: TRBJ1-5; d_call: TRBD1; cdr3_aa: CASSWDRSNQPQHF
v_call: TRBV9; j_call: TRBJ1-3; d_call: NA; cdr3_aa: CASSDESSGNTIYF
v_call: TRBV4-2; j_call: TRBJ1-6; d_call: NA; cdr3_aa: CASSQSGTYNSPLHF
v_call: TRBV5-5; j_call: TRBJ2-5; d_call: NA; cdr3_aa: CASSSASLQETQYF